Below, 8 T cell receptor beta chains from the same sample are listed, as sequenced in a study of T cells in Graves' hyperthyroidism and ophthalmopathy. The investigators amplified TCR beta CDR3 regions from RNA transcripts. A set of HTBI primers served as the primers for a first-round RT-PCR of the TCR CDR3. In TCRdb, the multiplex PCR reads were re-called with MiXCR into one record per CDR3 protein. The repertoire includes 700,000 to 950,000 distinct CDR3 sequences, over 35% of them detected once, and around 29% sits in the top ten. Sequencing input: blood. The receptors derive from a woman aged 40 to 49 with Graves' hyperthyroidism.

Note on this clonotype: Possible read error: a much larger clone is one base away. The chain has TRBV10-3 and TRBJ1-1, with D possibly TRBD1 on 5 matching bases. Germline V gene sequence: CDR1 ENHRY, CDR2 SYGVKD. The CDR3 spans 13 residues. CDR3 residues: CAYRRGTNTGAFF. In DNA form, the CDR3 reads TGTGCCTACAGACGGGGGACGAACACTGGAGCTTTCTTT.

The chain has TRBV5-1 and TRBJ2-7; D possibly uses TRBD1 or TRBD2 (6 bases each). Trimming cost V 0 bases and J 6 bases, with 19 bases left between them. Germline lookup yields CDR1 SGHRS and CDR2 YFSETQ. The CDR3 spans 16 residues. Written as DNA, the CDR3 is TGCGCCAGCAGCTTGGTTGGGGGGCAACAGGGCGGCGAGCAGTACTTC. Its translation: CASSLVGGQQGGEQYF.

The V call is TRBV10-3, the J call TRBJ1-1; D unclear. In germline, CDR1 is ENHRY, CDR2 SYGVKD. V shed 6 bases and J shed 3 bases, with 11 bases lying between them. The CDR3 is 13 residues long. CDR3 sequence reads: CAIRLTAYTEAFF. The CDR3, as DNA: TGTGCCATCAGACTAACAGCTTACACTGAAGCTTTCTTT.

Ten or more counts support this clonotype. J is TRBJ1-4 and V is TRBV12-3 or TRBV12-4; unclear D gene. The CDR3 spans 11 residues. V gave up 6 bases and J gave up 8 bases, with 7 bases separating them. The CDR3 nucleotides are TGTGCCAGCAGACGGAACGAAAAACTGTTTTTT. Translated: CASRRNEKLFF.

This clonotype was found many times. CDR3 bases: TGTGCCACCAGTGATTTGAGGTTTCCCTACGAGCAGTACTTC. Its translation: CATSDLRFPYEQYF. The chain employs TRBV24-1 and TRBJ2-7; D is uncertain. The V end was cut by 0 bases, the J end by 2 bases, with 7 bases between. The CDR3 runs 14 residues. From germline, CDR1 is KGHDR and CDR2 SFDVKD.

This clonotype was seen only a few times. This CDR3 is CASSLGPGPGASIEQYF. CDR3 bases: TGTGCCAGCAGCTTAGGACCCGGCCCAGGAGCTTCAATCGAGCAGTACTTC. The genes are TRBV7-6 and TRBJ2-7; D gene ambiguous. In germline, CDR1 is SGHVS, CDR2 FNYEAQ. Trimming took off 1 base at V and 6 bases at J, with 22 bases between the two ends. This CDR3 is 17 amino acids long.

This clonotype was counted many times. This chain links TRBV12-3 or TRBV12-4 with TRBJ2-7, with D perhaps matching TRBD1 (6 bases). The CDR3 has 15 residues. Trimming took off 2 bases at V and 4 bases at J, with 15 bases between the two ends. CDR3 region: CASSLPQGHAYEQYF. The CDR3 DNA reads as TGTGCCAGCAGTTTACCACAGGGCCATGCTTACGAGCAGTACTTC.

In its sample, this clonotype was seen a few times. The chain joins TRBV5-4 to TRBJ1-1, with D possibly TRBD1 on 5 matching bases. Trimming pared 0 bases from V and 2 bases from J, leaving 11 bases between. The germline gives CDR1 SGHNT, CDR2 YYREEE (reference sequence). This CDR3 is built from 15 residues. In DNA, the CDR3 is TGTGCCAGCAGCTTGGGACAGAGCAAAAACACTGAAGCTTTCTTT. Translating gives CASSLGQSKNTEAFF.